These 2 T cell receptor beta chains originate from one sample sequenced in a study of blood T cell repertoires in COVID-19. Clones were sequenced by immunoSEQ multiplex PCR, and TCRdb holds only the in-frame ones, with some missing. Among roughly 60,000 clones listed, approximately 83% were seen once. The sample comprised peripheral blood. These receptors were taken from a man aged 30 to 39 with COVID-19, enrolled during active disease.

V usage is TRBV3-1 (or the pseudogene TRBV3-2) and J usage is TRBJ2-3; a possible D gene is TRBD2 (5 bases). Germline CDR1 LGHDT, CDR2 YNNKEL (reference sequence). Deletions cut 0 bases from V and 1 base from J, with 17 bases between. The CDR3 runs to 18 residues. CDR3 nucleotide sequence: TGTGCCAGCAGCCAAGATATCCCCGGATCCGGGGGCACAGATACGCAGTATTTT. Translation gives CASSQDIPGSGGTDTQYF.

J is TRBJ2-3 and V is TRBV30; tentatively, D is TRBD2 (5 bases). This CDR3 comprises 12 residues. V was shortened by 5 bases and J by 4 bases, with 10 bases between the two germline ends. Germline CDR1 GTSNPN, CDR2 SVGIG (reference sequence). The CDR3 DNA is TGTGCCTGGCGGGGTTTTTCAGATACGCAGTATTTT. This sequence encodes CAWRGFSDTQYF.